The source of this T cell receptor (beta chain) is a study of T cell responses to AZD1222 COVID-19 vaccine (dated by TCRdb to about 2021). Regarding the study in general: A total of over 230 trial participants underwent TCR sequencing, of whom approximately 210 received two doses of AZD1222 and roughly 25 received two doses of the MenACWY control vaccine. Enrollment into the trials was organized by age into subgroups of 18-55, 56-69 and 70-plus years, and those subgroups contained around 150, 28 and 57 TCR-sequenced participants, respectively. Findings and caveats that apply to the study as a whole: Because no day 14 peak-response samples were available, repertoires were characterized only after the peak T cell response. Only a handful of AZD1222 recipients were SARS-CoV-2 seropositive at baseline, limiting conclusions about previously exposed vaccinees. Reportedly, close to half of the unique spike-specific TCRs recognized epitopes lying outside the regions that are mutated in the B.1.351 and B.1.1.7 variants. Most participants were white British and females outnumbered males, and the authors suggested that clonal diversity may have been underestimated. Spike-specific TCR breadth and depth rose significantly after two AZD1222 doses compared with day 0 and with MenACWY recipients. In the small 56-69-year group, the increase in depth fell short of significance, most likely because of low power. The vaccine-associated CD4 TCRs covered the entire spike protein, and the dominant responses fell in regions 160-218 and 743-854.

Taken with the paper, the label for time point translates to: about 28 days (+/-7) after the second vaccine dose. AZD1222 recipients given second doses at about 4 weeks or at about 12 weeks were pooled, since spike-specific TCR depth and breadth were not found to differ between the two schedules. Samples from vaccinated people were obtained from the UK trials COV001 and COV002, which included a single-blind randomized controlled phase 2/3 trial of AZD1222 (ChAdOx1 nCoV-19) in healthy adults. For TCRbeta chain sequencing, PBMC samples were collected from trial participants at day 0 and at day 28 after the second dose. As for this clone: Its antigen has not been determined. Base qualities are not recorded, but no much larger clone differs from it by a single base.

The CDR3 regions of human TCRbeta chains were subjected to immunosequencing. In the paper's pipeline: Repertoire TCRs were checked for matches against a reference library of SARS-CoV-2-specific TCRs that had been generated using the MIRA antigen-specificity platform. Breadth was defined as the fraction of unique TCRs that were SARS-CoV-2-associated, and depth was defined as the fraction of total T cells that were SARS-CoV-2-associated. Each spike-specific TCR was assigned to its reactive spike region and to a CD4 or CD8 class using the MIRA data. Log10-transformed breadth and depth values were compared by one-way ANOVA with Sidak's multiple comparisons tests. Sourced from immuneACCESS, this table was stored by TCRdb with only in-frame sequences that have V and J called. A share of the clones is absent; for the studies checked, an unresolved V gene accounts for under half, and the remainder has no known explanation. Clone size and V and J calls were adopted from that table, with D and trimming inferred from the DNA. This sample gives 75,000 to 95,000 clones in total; 80% to 95% of them show up just once. About 29% of the sample is taken by the ten largest.

Sample: peripheral blood, taken 28 days after the second AZD1222 dose. The origin of this receptor is an adult who received the AZD1222 COVID-19 vaccine.

For the CDR3, the sequence is CASRISEATNEKLFF. The DNA sequence reads TGTGCCAGCAGGATTTCAGAAGCAACTAATGAAAAACTGTTTTTT. The chain links TRBV7-2 with TRBJ1-4, with the D gene not confidently named. CDR1 is given as SGHTA and CDR2 as FQGNSA, both from the germline V gene. A distance of 11 bases separates the germline ends of V and J, which lose 6 bases and 0 bases respectively. The CDR3 measures 15 amino acids from cysteine to phenylalanine. The kept DNA is CDR3 alone, 45 bases in frame from the first base.